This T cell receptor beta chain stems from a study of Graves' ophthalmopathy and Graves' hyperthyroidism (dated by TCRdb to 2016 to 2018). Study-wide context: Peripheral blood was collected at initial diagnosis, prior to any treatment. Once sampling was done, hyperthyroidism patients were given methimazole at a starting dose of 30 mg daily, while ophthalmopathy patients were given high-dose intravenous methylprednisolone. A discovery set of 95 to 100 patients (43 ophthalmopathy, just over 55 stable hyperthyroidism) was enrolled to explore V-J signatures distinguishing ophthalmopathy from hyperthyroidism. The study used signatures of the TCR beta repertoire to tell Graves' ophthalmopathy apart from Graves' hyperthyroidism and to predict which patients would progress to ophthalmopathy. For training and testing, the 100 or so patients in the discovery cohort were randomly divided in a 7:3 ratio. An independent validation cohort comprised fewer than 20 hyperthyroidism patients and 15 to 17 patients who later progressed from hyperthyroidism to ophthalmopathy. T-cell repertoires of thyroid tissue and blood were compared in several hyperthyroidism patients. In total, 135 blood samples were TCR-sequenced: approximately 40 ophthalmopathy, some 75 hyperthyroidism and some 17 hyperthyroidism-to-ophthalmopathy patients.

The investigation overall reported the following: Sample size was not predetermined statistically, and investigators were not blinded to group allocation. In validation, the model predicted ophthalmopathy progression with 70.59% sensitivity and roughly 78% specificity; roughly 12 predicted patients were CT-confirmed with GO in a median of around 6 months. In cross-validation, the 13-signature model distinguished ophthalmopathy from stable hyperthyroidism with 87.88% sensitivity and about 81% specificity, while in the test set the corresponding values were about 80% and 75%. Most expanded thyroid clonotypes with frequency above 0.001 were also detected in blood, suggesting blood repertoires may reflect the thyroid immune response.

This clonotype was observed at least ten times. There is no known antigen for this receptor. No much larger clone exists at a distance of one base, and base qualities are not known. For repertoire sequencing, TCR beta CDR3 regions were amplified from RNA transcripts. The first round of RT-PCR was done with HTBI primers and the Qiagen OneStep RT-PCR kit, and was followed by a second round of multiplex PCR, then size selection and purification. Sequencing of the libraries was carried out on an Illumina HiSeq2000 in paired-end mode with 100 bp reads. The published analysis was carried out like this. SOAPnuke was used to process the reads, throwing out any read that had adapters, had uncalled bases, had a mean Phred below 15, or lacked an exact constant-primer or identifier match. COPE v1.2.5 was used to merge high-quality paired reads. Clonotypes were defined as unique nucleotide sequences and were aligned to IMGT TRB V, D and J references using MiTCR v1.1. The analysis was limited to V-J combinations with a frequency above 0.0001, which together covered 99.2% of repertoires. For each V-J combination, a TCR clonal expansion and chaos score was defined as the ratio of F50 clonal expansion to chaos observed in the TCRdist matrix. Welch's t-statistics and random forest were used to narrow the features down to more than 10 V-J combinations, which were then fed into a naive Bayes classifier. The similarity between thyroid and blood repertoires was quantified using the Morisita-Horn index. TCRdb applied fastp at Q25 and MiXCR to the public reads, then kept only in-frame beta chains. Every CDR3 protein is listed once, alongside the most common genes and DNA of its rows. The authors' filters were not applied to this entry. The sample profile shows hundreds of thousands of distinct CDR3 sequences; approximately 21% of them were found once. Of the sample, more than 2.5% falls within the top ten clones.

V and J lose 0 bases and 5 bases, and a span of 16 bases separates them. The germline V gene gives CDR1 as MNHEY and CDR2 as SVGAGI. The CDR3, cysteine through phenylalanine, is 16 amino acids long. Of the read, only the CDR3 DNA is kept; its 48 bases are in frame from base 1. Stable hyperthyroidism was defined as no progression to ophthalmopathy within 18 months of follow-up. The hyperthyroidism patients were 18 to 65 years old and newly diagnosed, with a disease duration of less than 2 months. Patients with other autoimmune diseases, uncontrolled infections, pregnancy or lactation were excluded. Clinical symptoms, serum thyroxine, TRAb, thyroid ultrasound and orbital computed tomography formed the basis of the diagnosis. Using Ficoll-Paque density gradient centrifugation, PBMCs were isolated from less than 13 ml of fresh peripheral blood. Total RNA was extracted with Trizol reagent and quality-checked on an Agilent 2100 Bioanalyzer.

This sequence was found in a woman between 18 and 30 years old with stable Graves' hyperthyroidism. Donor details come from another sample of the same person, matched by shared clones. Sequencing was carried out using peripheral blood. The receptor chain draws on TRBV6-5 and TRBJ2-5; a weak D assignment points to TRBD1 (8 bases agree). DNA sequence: TGTGCCAGCAGTTACTCGACACAGGGGGGGCGGGAGACCCAGTACTTC. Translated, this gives CASSYSTQGGRETQYF.